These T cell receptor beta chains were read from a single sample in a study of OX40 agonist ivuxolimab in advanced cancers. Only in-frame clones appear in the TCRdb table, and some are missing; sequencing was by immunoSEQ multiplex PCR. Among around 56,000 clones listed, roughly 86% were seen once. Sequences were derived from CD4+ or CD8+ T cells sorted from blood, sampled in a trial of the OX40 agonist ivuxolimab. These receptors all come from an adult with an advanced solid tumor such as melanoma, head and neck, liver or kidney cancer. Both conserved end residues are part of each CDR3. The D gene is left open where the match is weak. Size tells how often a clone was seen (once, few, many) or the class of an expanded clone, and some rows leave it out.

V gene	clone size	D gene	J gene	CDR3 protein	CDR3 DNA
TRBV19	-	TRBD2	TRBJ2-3	CASSNAASGGDTQYF	TGTGCCAGTAGCAACGCGGCGAGCGGGGGGGATACGCAGTATTTT
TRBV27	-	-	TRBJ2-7	CASSFSMGPYEQYF	TGTGCCAGCAGTTTCTCAATGGGCCCCTACGAGCAGTACTTC
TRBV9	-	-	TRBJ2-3	CASGVSWLSTDTQYF	TGTGCCAGCGGCGTATCTTGGCTGAGCACAGATACGCAGTATTTT
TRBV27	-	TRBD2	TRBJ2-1	CASSTLAGGFNEQFF	TGTGCCAGCAGTACCCTAGCGGGAGGTTTCAATGAGCAGTTCTTC
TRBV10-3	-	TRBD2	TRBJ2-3	CAISEEGRGNAMTPQYF	TGTGCCATCAGTGAGGAGGGGAGGGGCAACGCTATGACCCCGCAGTATTTT
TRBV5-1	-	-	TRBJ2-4	CASSLGGMNIQYF	TGCGCCAGCAGCTTGGGGGGGATGAACATTCAGTACTTC
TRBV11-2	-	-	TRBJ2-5	CASSRQAFQETQYF	TGTGCCAGCAGCCGACAGGCGTTCCAAGAGACCCAGTACTTC
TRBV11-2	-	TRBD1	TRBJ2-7	CASSLDIGQGSYEQYF	TGTGCCAGCAGCTTAGATATAGGACAGGGGTCCTACGAGCAGTACTTC
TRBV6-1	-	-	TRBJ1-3	CASRVRPSGNTIYF	TGTGCCAGCAGGGTTCGTCCCTCTGGAAACACCATATATTTT
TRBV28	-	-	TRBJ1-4	CASSLSSPVTNEKLFF	TGTGCCAGCAGTTTATCCTCGCCGGTTACCAATGAAAAACTGTTTTTT
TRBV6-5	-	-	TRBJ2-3	CASTSWATDTQYF	TGTGCCAGCACGTCCTGGGCAACAGATACGCAGTATTTT
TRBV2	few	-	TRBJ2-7	CASSRGIFYEQYF	TGTGCCAGCAGCCGGGGTATTTTTTACGAGCAGTACTTC
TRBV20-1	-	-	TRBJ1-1	CSARDSTEAFF	TGCAGTGCTAGAGATTCGACTGAAGCTTTCTTT
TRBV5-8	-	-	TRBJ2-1	CASSNQRDFEDEQFF	TGTGCCAGCAGTAATCAACGGGACTTCGAGGATGAGCAGTTCTTC
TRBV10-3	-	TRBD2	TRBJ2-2	CAISRRTSGSSRGTGELFF	TGTGCCATCAGCCGGAGGACTAGCGGGAGTTCGCGTGGCACCGGGGAGCTGTTTTTT
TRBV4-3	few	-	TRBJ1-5	CASSQGQYQPQHF	TGCGCCAGCAGCCAGGGGCAGTATCAGCCCCAGCATTTT
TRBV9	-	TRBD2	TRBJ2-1	CASSVALAGGGEQFF	TGTGCCAGCAGCGTAGCTCTAGCGGGAGGGGGTGAGCAGTTCTTC
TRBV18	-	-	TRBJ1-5	CASSPRKDQPQHF	TGTGCCAGCTCACCACGGAAAGATCAGCCCCAGCATTTT
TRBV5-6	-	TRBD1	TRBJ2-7	CASRPRGQGSNEQYF	TGTGCCAGCCGCCCTAGGGGACAGGGTTCTAACGAGCAGTACTTC
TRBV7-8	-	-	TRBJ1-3	CASSLAAAWAGNTIYF	TGTGCCAGCAGCTTAGCGGCAGCTTGGGCTGGAAACACCATATATTTT
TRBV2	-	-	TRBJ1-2	CARARDNYGYTF	TGTGCCAGGGCCCGGGACAACTATGGCTACACCTTC
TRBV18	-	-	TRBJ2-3	CASSPHPNTQYF	TGTGCCAGCTCACCACATCCCAATACGCAGTATTTT
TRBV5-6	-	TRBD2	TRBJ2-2	CASSFWLAGGTGELFF	TGTGCCAGCAGCTTTTGGCTAGCGGGAGGCACCGGGGAGCTGTTTTTT
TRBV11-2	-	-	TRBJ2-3	CASSTTTDFTDTQYF	TGTGCCAGCAGCACCACCACGGACTTCACAGATACGCAGTATTTT
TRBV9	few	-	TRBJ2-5	CASSVESGYFQETQYF	TGTGCCAGCAGCGTAGAGAGCGGGTATTTTCAAGAGACCCAGTACTTC
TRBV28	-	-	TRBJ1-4	CASSSPDEKLFF	TGTGCCAGCAGTTCCCCGGATGAAAAACTGTTTTTT
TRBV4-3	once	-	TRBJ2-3	CASSQVGASTDTQYF	TGCGCCAGCAGCCAAGTTGGAGCTAGCACAGATACGCAGTATTTT
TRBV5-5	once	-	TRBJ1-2	CASSLNPTTEGYTF	TGTGCCAGCAGCTTGAACCCTACGACCGAAGGCTACACCTTC
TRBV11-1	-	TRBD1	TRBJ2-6	CASSRTGATSGANVLTF	TGTGCCAGCAGCCGGACAGGGGCAACCTCTGGGGCCAACGTCCTGACTTTC
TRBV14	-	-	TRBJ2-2	CASSQVFNTGELFF	TGTGCCAGCAGCCAAGTGTTTAACACCGGGGAGCTGTTTTTT
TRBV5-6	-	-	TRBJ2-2	CASRRAATLNTGELFF	TGTGCCAGCCGCCGGGCCGCAACTCTGAACACCGGGGAGCTGTTTTTT
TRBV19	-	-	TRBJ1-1	CASSIGTRPNTEAFF	TGTGCCAGTAGTATAGGGACACGGCCGAACACTGAAGCTTTCTTT
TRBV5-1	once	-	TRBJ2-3	CASSLARAGDTQYF	TGCGCCAGCAGCTTGGCCAGAGCGGGAGATACGCAGTATTTT
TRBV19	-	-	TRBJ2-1	CASSIGGNNEQFF	TGTGCCAGTAGTATAGGAGGGAACAATGAGCAGTTCTTC
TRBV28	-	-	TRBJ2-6	CASSLSISSGANVLTF	TGTGCCAGCAGTTTAAGCATTAGCTCTGGGGCCAACGTCCTGACTTTC
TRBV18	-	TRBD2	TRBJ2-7	CASSQYSSGSGYEQYF	TGTGCCAGCTCACAGTACTCTAGCGGGAGCGGTTACGAGCAGTACTTC
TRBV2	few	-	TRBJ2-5	CASSEDERGAETQYF	TGTGCCAGCAGTGAAGACGAGCGAGGTGCCGAGACCCAGTACTTC
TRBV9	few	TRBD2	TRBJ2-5	CASSIGTSGSGIETQYF	TGTGCCAGCAGCATCGGGACTAGCGGGAGTGGCATCGAGACCCAGTACTTC
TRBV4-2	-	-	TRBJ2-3	CASSQAARTDTQYF	TGTGCCAGCAGCCAAGCGGCCCGCACAGATACGCAGTATTTT
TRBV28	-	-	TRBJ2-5	CASSLTALQETQYF	TGTGCCAGCAGTTTAACAGCCTTACAAGAGACCCAGTACTTC
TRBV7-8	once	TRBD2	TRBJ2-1	CASSLAGGPIDEQFF	TGTGCCAGCAGCTTAGCGGGAGGGCCTATAGATGAGCAGTTCTTC
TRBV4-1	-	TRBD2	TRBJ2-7	CASSQGLASYEQYF	TGCGCCAGCAGCCAAGGACTAGCCTCCTACGAGCAGTACTTC
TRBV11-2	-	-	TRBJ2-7	CASSLRRTHTYEQYF	TGTGCCAGCAGCTTACGTAGGACTCACACCTACGAGCAGTACTTC
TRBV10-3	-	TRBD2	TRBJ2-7	CASGSGRDYEQYF	TGTGCCTCCGGGAGCGGGAGGGACTACGAGCAGTACTTC
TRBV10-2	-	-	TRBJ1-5	CASSGRRGQPQHF	TGCGCCAGCAGTGGGCGCAGGGGTCAGCCCCAGCATTTT